What follows are 18 T cell receptor beta chains derived from one specimen sequenced in a study of blood T cell repertoires in COVID-19. Sequenced by immunoSEQ multiplex PCR; TCRdb stores in-frame clones only, minus some. There are about 55,000 clones in the sample; approximately 85% occur only once, and about 12% lies in the top ten. The sequenced material came from peripheral blood. The receptors shown here come from a human donor in a cohort sampled during active COVID-19.

The rearrangement joins TRBV10-2 to TRBJ2-3; a weak D match, TRBD2 (6 bases). V dropped 11 bases and J dropped 4 bases, with 13 bases sitting between them. The CDR3 runs to 12 residues. From germline, CDR1 is WSHSY and CDR2 SAAADI. CDR3 sequence (DNA): TGCGCCTGCGGGACTTCCCCAGATACGCAGTATTTT. Residues: CACGTSPDTQYF.

This clone appeared once. The chain is built from TRBV12-3 or TRBV12-4 and TRBJ2-5; 7 bases fit TRBD2. V shed 0 bases, J shed 5 bases, and the junction held 0 bases outside the gene matches. The CDR3 runs to 13 residues. The CDR3 reads CASSLAGGETQYF. CDR3 coding DNA: TGTGCCAGCAGTTTAGCGGGAGGGGAGACCCAGTACTTC.

This clone is a singleton in its sample. The chain is built from TRBV18 and TRBJ2-1; a possible D gene is TRBD1 (6 bases). The V and J ends lost 2 bases and 0 bases respectively, with 11 bases between them. Looked up from germline, CDR1 is KGHSH and CDR2 is LQKENI. The CDR3 has 16 amino acids. This CDR3 is CASSPIRGRSYNEQFF. The CDR3 DNA reads as TGTGCCAGCTCACCAATCAGGGGACGCTCCTACAATGAGCAGTTCTTC.

CDR3 nucleotides: TGTGCCAGCAGTTTCAGCGGGAGTGGCAACAATGAGCAGTTCTTC. Its protein product is CASSFSGSGNNEQFF. The V and J genes are TRBV27 and TRBJ2-1; 8 bases line up with TRBD2. Germline-derived CDR1 and CDR2 are MNHEY and SMNVEV (reference sequence). V lost 3 bases and J lost 5; bases outside the gene matches: 6. This CDR3 has 15 residues.

This sequence joins TRBV7-2 and TRBJ2-3, with D possibly TRBD1 on 6 matching bases. Per germline, CDR1 SGHTA and CDR2 FQGNSA. The V and J ends lost 1 base and 2 bases respectively, with 10 bases between them. This CDR3 has 15 residues. As DNA, the CDR3 is TGTGCCAGCAGCTTAGGGACAGCGTACACAGATACGCAGTATTTT. Translation gives CASSLGTAYTDTQYF.

The chain links TRBV7-2 to TRBJ2-1, with D perhaps matching TRBD2 (5 bases). Germline CDR1 reads SGHTA; CDR2 reads FQGNSA. V dropped 1 base and J dropped 7 bases, with 5 bases sitting between them. CDR3 length equals 12 residues. The CDR3 DNA sequence: TGTGCCAGCAGCTTAGGGAGGAATGAGCAGTTCTTC. This translates into CASSLGRNEQFF.

V gene TRBV9 combines with J gene TRBJ2-6, with a possible D match to TRBD2 (6 bases). Trimming cost V 6 bases and J 1 base, with 8 bases left between them. The CDR3 spans 14 residues. Germline values: CDR1 SGDLS, CDR2 YYNGEE. The CDR3, as DNA: TGTGCCAGCACTCGGGGGTCTGGGGCCAACGTCCTGACTTTC. It specifies CASTRGSGANVLTF.

V gene TRBV7-2 combines with J gene TRBJ2-7; no clear D. Trimming took off 1 base at V and 2 bases at J, with 6 bases between the two ends. The V gene's germline CDR1 is SGHTA and CDR2 FQGNSA. This CDR3 is built from 13 residues. DNA of the CDR3: TGTGCCAGCAGCTTAGTACAGACCTACGAGCAGTACTTC. Protein sequence: CASSLVQTYEQYF.

The chain is built from TRBV6-4 and TRBJ2-7; 13 bases line up with TRBD2. This CDR3 has 15 residues. V lost 6 bases, J lost 2 bases, and 4 bases stayed unmatched. Germline CDR1 reads MRHNA; CDR2 reads SNTAGT. The CDR3 loop is CASSKLAGGPYEQYF. CDR3 coding DNA: TGTGCCAGCAGCAAACTAGCGGGAGGGCCCTACGAGCAGTACTTC.

This chain connects TRBV5-8 to TRBJ1-1; perhaps TRBD1 as D (6 bases). The germline V and J ends were trimmed by 4 bases and 11 bases, with 15 bases remaining between them. This CDR3 contains 12 residues. The germline V gene encodes CDR1 SGHTS and CDR2 YDEGEE. The CDR3 region is CASSPTGRVAFF. DNA for the CDR3: TGTGCCAGCAGCCCAACAGGGCGGGTGGCTTTCTTT. Variable domain in full (rest from reference TRBV5-8 and TRBJ1-1): EAGVTQSPTHLIKTRGQQATLRCSPISGHTSVYWYQQALGLGLQFLLWYDEGEERNRGNFPPRFSGRQFPNYSSELNVNALELEDSALYLCASSPTGRVAFFGQGTRLTVV.

The gene calls are TRBV19 and TRBJ2-3; TRBD2 matches 9 bases. Germline V CDR1 and CDR2: LNHDA, SQIVND (reference sequence). The CDR3 spans 16 residues. V trimming: 9 bases; J trimming: 2 bases; junction bases outside the gene matches: 12. CDR3 DNA: TGTGCCAGCCGGACTAACCCTAGCGGGAACACAGATACGCAGTATTTT. Translated: CASRTNPSGNTDTQYF.

V usage is TRBV29-1 and J usage is TRBJ2-3; 9 nucleotides match TRBD2. Unmatched junction bases numbered 11, after V lost 8 bases and J lost 2 bases. CDR1 is SQVTM and CDR2 is ANQGSEA in the germline V gene. The CDR3 loop spans 15 amino acids. The CDR3 DNA reads TGCAGCTTCCCGGGGCTAGCGGGATCCACAGATACGCAGTATTTT. It encodes CSFPGLAGSTDTQYF.

This chain uses TRBV7-2 with TRBJ1-5, with D maybe TRBD1 (5 bases). Germline V gene data show CDR1 as SGHTA and CDR2 as FQGNSA. Trimming removed 5 bases at V and 7 bases at J, with 15 bases between. This CDR3 comprises 14 residues. The CDR3 DNA sequence: TGTGCCAGCAGCCCCGGGGGGACCGGGCAGCCCCAGCATTTT. It translates to CASSPGGTGQPQHF. The complete variable domain, with remaining parts taken from reference TRBV7-2 and TRBJ1-5, reads GAGVSQSPSNKVTEKGKDVELRCDPISGHTALYWYRQSLGQGLEFLIYFQGNSAPDKSGLPSDRFSAERTGGSVSTLTIQRTQQEDSAVYLCASSPGGTGQPQHFGDGTRLSIL.

This clone has just a few counts. This chain uses TRBV9 with TRBJ1-1; possible D gene TRBD1, 5 bases. V lost 0 bases and J 1 base, leaving 7 bases between the germline ends. CDR1 and CDR2 (germline): SGDLS, YYNGEE. The CDR3 covers 14 residues. CDR3 nucleotide sequence: TGTGCCAGCAGCGTAGGCAGGGAGAACACTGAAGCTTTCTTT. As protein: CASSVGRENTEAFF.

V usage is TRBV30 and J usage is TRBJ1-5; TRBD1 matches at 8 bases. V lost 2 bases to trimming and J lost 0 bases; unmatched junction nucleotides: 9. The CDR3 is 17 amino acids. Germline V gene data show CDR1 as GTSNPN and CDR2 as SVGIG (reference sequence). CDR3: CAWSNGPGGYSNQPQHF. The CDR3 DNA reads as TGTGCCTGGAGTAACGGCCCAGGGGGCTATAGCAATCAGCCCCAGCATTTT.

V usage is TRBV5-1 and J usage is TRBJ2-7; 9 bases fit TRBD1. This CDR3 has 14 amino acids. The germline gives CDR1 SGHRS, CDR2 YFSETQ. The V segment lost 3 bases and the J segment 2 bases; nucleotides outside the gene matches: 3. The CDR3 coding sequence is TGCGCCAGCAGCTGGGGGACAGGGACCTACGAGCAGTACTTC. The encoded protein is CASSWGTGTYEQYF. Full variable domain (rest looked up from reference TRBV5-1 and TRBJ2-7): KAGVTQTPRYLIKTRGQQVTLSCSPISGHRSVSWYQQTPGQGLQFLFEYFSETQRNKGNFPGRFSGRQFSNSRSEMNVSTLELGDSALYLCASSWGTGTYEQYFGPGTRLTVT.

The chain recombines TRBV7-2 with TRBJ2-3; 7 bases align to TRBD1. The J segment lost 2 bases and the V segment lost 4 bases, leaving 6 bases of the junction unmatched. This CDR3 contains 15 residues. CDR1 SGHTA and CDR2 FQGNSA come from the germline V gene. The CDR3, as DNA: TGTGCCAGCAGCTCAAGGGGGCTACCCACAGATACGCAGTATTTT. This encodes CASSSRGLPTDTQYF. Filled out from reference TRBV7-2 and TRBJ2-3, the complete variable domain reads GAGVSQSPSNKVTEKGKDVELRCDPISGHTALYWYRQSLGQGLEFLIYFQGNSAPDKSGLPSDRFSAERTGGSVSTLTIQRTQQEDSAVYLCASSSRGLPTDTQYFGPGTRLTVL.

The CDR3: CASTGQVNQPQHF. CDR3 nucleotides: TGTGCCAGTACCGGACAGGTGAATCAGCCCCAGCATTTT. The chain carries TRBV19 and TRBJ1-5, with 7 bases that match TRBD1. Trimming removed 7 bases from V and 4 bases from J; junction bases left unmatched: 4. CDR3 length: 13 residues. Looked up from germline, CDR1 is LNHDA and CDR2 is SQIVND (reference sequence). The complete variable domain, with remaining parts taken from reference TRBV19 and TRBJ1-5, reads DGGITQSPKYLFRKEGQNVTLSCEQNLNHDAMYWYRQDPGQGLRLIYYSQIVNDFQKGDIAEGYSVSREKKESFPLTVTSAQKNPTAFYLCASTGQVNQPQHFGDGTRLSIL.